These 30 T cell receptor beta chains were all obtained from the same sample, sequenced in a study of blood T cell repertoires in COVID-19. Profiling relied on immunoSEQ multiplex PCR, and the TCRdb table lists in-frame clones only, not all of them. The data contain roughly 230,000 clones, around 90% of them singletons. The sequenced material came from peripheral blood. These receptors all stem from a human donor in a cohort sampled during active COVID-19.

Notes on this clone: This specimen includes other DNA sequences encoding the same CDR3. The chain couples TRBV4-3 to TRBJ1-3; maybe TRBD1 (6 bases). The CDR3 is made up of 16 amino acids. Germline V lookup: CDR1 LGHNA, CDR2 YSLEER. Trimming removed 0 bases at V and 0 bases at J, with 9 bases between. Written as DNA, the CDR3 is TGCGCCAGCAGCCAAGATCAGGGGAGCTCTGGAAACACCATATATTTT. Protein sequence: CASSQDQGSSGNTIYF.

The chain is built from TRBV6-5 and TRBJ1-5; 9 bases agree with TRBD1. Germline V gene lookup returns CDR1 MNHEY and CDR2 SVGAGI. The V gene end was trimmed by 6 bases and the J gene end by 1 base; junction bases not matched to a gene: 4. This CDR3 has 15 amino acids. The DNA for the CDR3 is TGTGCCAGCAGGGGGACAGGGCGGAGCAATCAGCCCCAGCATTTT. Translated: CASRGTGRSNQPQHF.

The chain couples TRBV4-3 to TRBJ1-2; weak D call: TRBD1 (6 bases). Germline V gene lookup returns CDR1 LGHNA and CDR2 YSLEER. V was cut by 4 bases and J by 6 bases, with 24 bases left in between. The CDR3 length is 17 residues. The CDR3 protein is CASSPRSFWDTNNGYTF. CDR3 DNA sequence: TGCGCCAGCAGCCCCCGGTCCTTCTGGGACACAAATAATGGCTACACCTTC.

The rearrangement links TRBV20-1 to TRBJ1-5; D gene uncertain. This CDR3 is built from 12 residues. Germline V gene data show CDR1 as DFQATT and CDR2 as SNEGSKA (reference sequence). Trimming removed 3 bases from V and 10 bases from J, with 13 bases in between. The CDR3 DNA reads as TGCAGTGCTAGTAGGACGGGAGGCCCCCAGCATTTT. Its protein is CSASRTGGPQHF.

The chain uses TRBV12-5 and TRBJ1-4; D is possibly TRBD1 (6 bases). CDR1 and CDR2 (germline): LGHNT, FRNRAP. CDR3 size: 12 residues. This chain's CDR3 is CASGGLGEKLFF. DNA for the CDR3: TGTGCCTCGGGGGGGCTGGGGGAAAAACTGTTTTTT.

The chain links TRBV4-3 to TRBJ1-3; D remains unclear. This CDR3 region has 16 residues. Germline-derived CDR1 and CDR2 are LGHNA and YSLEER. V dropped 4 bases and J dropped 0 bases, with 13 bases sitting between them. CDR3 in DNA: TGCGCCAGCAGCCCTAAACCTTTGTACTCTGGAAACACCATATATTTT. This codes for CASSPKPLYSGNTIYF.

The chain joins TRBV20-1 to TRBJ2-5, with 8 bases lining up with TRBD2. The CDR3 totals 17 residues. Per germline, CDR1 DFQATT and CDR2 SNEGSKA (reference sequence). After removal of 3 bases from V and 6 bases from J, the junction contained 18 bases not matched to a gene. This CDR3 is CSASRGQRGPSEKTQYF. CDR3 nucleotides: TGCAGTGCTAGTCGAGGCCAGCGGGGGCCTTCCGAGAAGACCCAGTACTTC.

There are a few counts of this clone. The chain links TRBV19 to TRBJ1-1; D gene ambiguous. Germline V lookup: CDR1 LNHDA, CDR2 SQIVND (reference sequence). CDR3 length: 15 residues. Trimming took off 4 bases at V and 1 base at J, with 13 bases between the two ends. CDR3 coding DNA: TGTGCCAGTAGTAACCAATTGACACCGAACACTGAAGCTTTCTTT. Translation: CASSNQLTPNTEAFF.

The J gene is TRBJ1-5, the V gene TRBV20-1, with TRBD1 matching over 8 bases. The CDR3 totals 17 residues. CDR1 and CDR2 from the germline V gene are DFQATT and SNEGSKA (reference sequence). Unmatched junction bases numbered 14, after V lost 3 bases and J lost 4 bases. Here the CDR3 reads CSASRKDRGLWNQPQHF. The DNA for the CDR3 is TGCAGTGCTAGTAGGAAAGACAGGGGCCTGTGGAATCAGCCCCAGCATTTT.

This clone was seen only once. The V and J genes are TRBV4-3 and TRBJ2-7, with 7 bases matching TRBD1. Germline CDR1 and CDR2: LGHNA and YSLEER. V shed 0 bases and J 1 base; nucleotides not matched to a gene: 6. This CDR3 has 16 residues. The CDR3, as DNA: TGCGCCAGCAGCCAAGATCTGGACAGGCTGTCCTACGAGCAGTACTTC. It yields the protein CASSQDLDRLSYEQYF.

This chain uses TRBV13 with TRBJ2-7, with 7 bases that match TRBD2. Germline values: CDR1 PRHDT, CDR2 FYEKMQ (reference sequence). With 3 bases clipped from V and 2 bases from J, the junction kept 4 bases outside the gene matches. The CDR3 is 14 residues long. CDR3 DNA: TGTGCCAGCAGCTTCAGCGGGGAGGCCTACGAGCAGTACTTC. It yields the protein CASSFSGEAYEQYF. The full variable domain, its missing parts supplied by reference TRBV13 and TRBJ2-7, is AAGVIQSPRHLIKEKRETATLKCYPIPRHDTVYWYQQGPGQDPQFLISFYEKMQSDKGSIPDRFSAQQFSDYHSELNMSSLELGDSALYFCASSFSGEAYEQYFGPGTRLTVT.

The chain recombines TRBV27 with TRBJ1-1, with D perhaps TRBD1 (5 bases). The CDR3 contains 15 residues. Per germline, CDR1 MNHEY and CDR2 SMNVEV (reference sequence). The V end was cut by 7 bases, the J end by 1 base, with 16 bases between. The CDR3 DNA is TGTGCCAGCACCCCCATAAGAACAGGGAACACTGAAGCTTTCTTT. This gives the protein CASTPIRTGNTEAFF.

This chain uses TRBV4-2 with TRBJ1-5, with D unclear. Germline loops: CDR1 LGHNA, CDR2 YNFKEQ. V shed 2 bases and J shed 4 bases, with 6 bases lying between them. CDR3 size: 13 residues. The CDR3 loop reads CASSQWENQPQHF. The CDR3 nucleotides are TGTGCCAGCAGCCAATGGGAGAATCAGCCCCAGCATTTT.

This clone was seen a handful of times. V usage is TRBV12-5 and J usage is TRBJ2-1; D might be TRBD1 (5 bases). Germline V gene sequence: CDR1 LGHNT, CDR2 FRNRAP. The CDR3 consists of 14 residues. V was pared by 8 bases and J by 3 bases, with 14 bases between. This CDR3 reads CASSLDTIYNEQFF. Written as DNA, the CDR3 is TGTGCTAGTTCCCTGGACACCATCTACAATGAGCAGTTCTTC. Complete variable domain (other parts from reference TRBV12-5 and TRBJ2-1): DARVTQTPRHKVTEMGQEVTMRCQPILGHNTVFWYRQTMMQGLELLAYFRNRAPLDDSGMPKDRFSAEMPDATLATLKIQPSEPRDSAVYFCASSLDTIYNEQFFGPGTRLTVL.

The gene calls are TRBV7-2 and TRBJ2-5, with TRBD2 matching 14 bases. Germline V gives CDR1 SGHTA, CDR2 FQGNSA. The ends lost 3 bases at V and 5 bases at J; junction bases unmatched: 5. The length of the CDR3 is 16 residues. This CDR3 is CASSFGLAGGGETQYF. The CDR3 bases are TGTGCCAGCAGCTTTGGACTAGCGGGGGGAGGGGAGACCCAGTACTTC.

V is TRBV5-6 and J is TRBJ2-5, with 11 bases aligning to TRBD2. J was trimmed by 0 bases and V by 6 bases; bases with no gene match: 7. CDR1 and CDR2 (germline): SGHDT, YYEEEE. This CDR3 spans 16 amino acids. The CDR3 sequence: CASNGLAGGDQETQYF. The CDR3 nucleotides read TGTGCCAGCAACGGGCTAGCGGGGGGCGACCAAGAGACCCAGTACTTC.

The chain is built from TRBV5-1 and TRBJ2-1, with 10 nucleotides matching TRBD1. Germline V CDR1 and CDR2: SGHRS, YFSETQ. This CDR3 has 15 residues. The J segment lost 4 bases and the V segment lost 4 bases, leaving 5 bases of the junction unmatched. This CDR3 is CASSAGQGVYNEQFF. CDR3 nucleotides: TGCGCCAGCAGCGCAGGACAGGGGGTGTACAATGAGCAGTTCTTC.

This clone was picked up a small number of times. This rearrangement joins TRBV19 to TRBJ1-2; TRBD1 matches at 8 bases. Trimming took 2 bases from V and 5 from J; bases not matched to a gene: 10. The CDR3 length is 16 residues. In germline, CDR1 is LNHDA, CDR2 SQIVND (reference sequence). CDR3 loop: CASSITGTGGGYGYTF. CDR3 sequence (DNA): TGTGCCAGTAGTATAACTGGGACAGGAGGCGGGTATGGCTACACCTTC.

The CDR3 is CAWSAFVRGNTEAFF. The CDR3 nucleotides read TGTGCCTGGAGTGCCTTCGTCAGGGGGAACACTGAAGCTTTCTTT. This chain connects TRBV30 to TRBJ1-1; TRBD1 is a possible D gene (6 bases). Germline V gene sequence: CDR1 GTSNPN, CDR2 SVGIG (reference sequence). The ends were cut back, 1 base at V and 1 base at J, with 13 bases in the middle. This CDR3 is 15 amino acids long.

The chain links TRBV9 to TRBJ2-5; possible D gene TRBD1, 6 bases. In germline, CDR1 is SGDLS, CDR2 YYNGEE. There are 13 residues in the CDR3. The germline V and J ends were trimmed by 2 bases and 1 base, with 6 bases remaining between them. The CDR3 here is CASSVTGQETQYF. The CDR3 bases are TGTGCCAGCAGCGTGACAGGCCAAGAGACCCAGTACTTC.

V is TRBV2 and J is TRBJ1-1; 9 positions agree with TRBD1. V lost 6 bases, J lost 4 bases, and 9 bases stayed unmatched. Looked up from germline, CDR1 is SNHLY and CDR2 is FYNNEI. The CDR3 spans 15 residues. CDR3 loop: CASRDSGTGITEAFF. The CDR3 region has the DNA TGTGCCAGCAGGGACTCCGGGACAGGGATCACTGAAGCTTTCTTT.

The gene calls are TRBV7-2 and TRBJ1-1; the D gene is possibly TRBD1 (5 bases). The germline V gene has CDR1 SGHTA and CDR2 FQGNSA. V lost 5 bases to trimming and J lost 5 bases, with 18 bases between them. The CDR3 runs to 15 residues. CDR3 bases: TGTGCCAGCAGCCCACAGGCCCTTGTGGGAACTGAAGCTTTCTTT. This gives the protein CASSPQALVGTEAFF.

CDR3 nucleotide sequence: TGCGCCAGCAGCCAAGAACCAACAGGACACTCTGGAAACACCATATATTTT. Translating it yields CASSQEPTGHSGNTIYF. This sequence joins TRBV4-3 and TRBJ1-3, with a possible D match to TRBD1 (5 bases). V was pared by 0 bases and J by 0 bases, with 12 bases between. CDR1 and CDR2 from the germline V gene are LGHNA and YSLEER. This CDR3 has 17 residues.

The chain links TRBV6-5 to TRBJ1-4; 9 bases agree with TRBD1. The CDR3 is 13 amino acids. Germline CDR1 is MNHEY and CDR2 is SVGAGI. CDR3 region: CPGRDRVQEKLFF. In nucleotides, the CDR3 is TGTCCCGGCAGGGACAGGGTCCAGGAAAAACTGTTTTTT.

This clone was found once. CDR3 coding DNA: TGTGCCAGCAGCTTACTACAGGGACTAGAATATGGCTACACCTTC. Its protein product is CASSLLQGLEYGYTF. The chain couples TRBV7-2 to TRBJ1-2; D possibly corresponds to TRBD1 (6 bases). The germline V gene encodes CDR1 SGHTA and CDR2 FQGNSA. The V and J ends lost 2 bases and 5 bases respectively, with 15 bases between them. The CDR3 runs to 15 residues.

This chain uses TRBV6-6 with TRBJ1-6, with a possible D match to TRBD1 (5 bases). Trimming pared 3 bases from V and 14 bases from J, leaving 20 bases between. The CDR3 extends over 15 amino acids. Per germline, CDR1 MNHNY and CDR2 SVGAGI (reference sequence). The DNA of the CDR3 is TGTGCCAGCAGTTATACGTCGGGGGAGACGGGGTCCCTCCACTTT. Protein: CASSYTSGETGSLHF.

The rearrangement links TRBV5-1 to TRBJ1-3; D is perhaps TRBD1 (5 bases). The germline V and J ends were trimmed by 2 bases and 2 bases, with 8 bases remaining between them. CDR1 SGHRS and CDR2 YFSETQ come from the germline V gene. The CDR3 has 14 residues. This chain's CDR3 is CASSFGRAGNTIYF. The CDR3 DNA sequence: TGCGCCAGCAGCTTTGGCAGGGCTGGAAACACCATATATTTT. The entire variable domain, with the rest obtained from reference TRBV5-1 and TRBJ1-3, is as follows: KAGVTQTPRYLIKTRGQQVTLSCSPISGHRSVSWYQQTPGQGLQFLFEYFSETQRNKGNFPGRFSGRQFSNSRSEMNVSTLELGDSALYLCASSFGRAGNTIYFGEGSWLTVV.

Only one count was recorded for this clone. The chain carries TRBV4-1 and TRBJ1-4; no clear D. There are 15 residues in the CDR3. V shed 0 bases and J shed 4 bases, with 9 bases lying between them. CDR1 is MGHRA, CDR2 YSYEKL, per germline. The CDR3 loop reads CASSQESVLNEKLFF. CDR3 in DNA: TGCGCCAGCAGCCAAGAGTCCGTCCTTAATGAAAAACTGTTTTTT.

The chain links TRBV4-2 to TRBJ2-7, with TRBD2 matching 7 bases. The V segment lost 5 bases and the J segment 2 bases; nucleotides outside the gene matches: 3. Per the germline V gene, CDR1 is LGHNA and CDR2 is YNFKEQ. The CDR3 is made up of 13 amino acids. The CDR3, as DNA: TGTGCCAGCAGCGGGAGGGAGGCCTACGAGCAGTACTTC. Translating it yields CASSGREAYEQYF.

This chain joins TRBV6-6 and TRBJ1-2, with D tentatively TRBD1 (6 bases). This CDR3 is 13 amino acids long. Germline CDR1 reads MNHNY; CDR2 reads SVGAGI (reference sequence). V was cut by 1 base and J by 6 bases, with 9 bases left in between. The CDR3 coding sequence is TGTGCCAGCAGTTACTTCTCAGGGGATGGCTACACCTTC. This gives the protein CASSYFSGDGYTF.